A selection of T cell receptor beta chains follows, all from one sample in a study of identical twins. TCRdb independently ran MiXCR on the 5' RACE reads; one entry per CDR3 protein. The sample holds roughly 720,000 distinct CDR3 sequences; 15% to 20% are singletons and the top ten take approximately 14%. Another study also made use of these data, one on T cells expressing NK-cell markers.

The material sequenced was PBMCs. These receptors were taken from a woman aged 18-29 years in good health. The CDR3 runs from the conserved cysteine through the conserved F or W. D genes are given only for firm matches. For some rows the clone size is stated as once, few or many, or as a class when expanded; others skip it.

>TRBV20-1|TRBJ2-7|few|TRBD2
TGCAGTGCTAGGGGGGGGACGGAGTTTACCTACGAGCAGTACTTC
CSARGGTEFTYEQYF
>TRBV29-1|TRBJ2-6|.|.
TGCAGCGTTGAAGGGGCTCTTAGCTCTGGGGCCAACGTCCTGACTTTC
CSVEGALSSGANVLTF
>TRBV7-6|TRBJ2-2|.|TRBD2
TGTGCCAGCAGCTTAGTACTAGCGGTTCTCACCGGGGAGCTGTTTTTT
CASSLVLAVLTGELFF
>TRBV20-1|TRBJ1-3|.|.
TGCAGTGCTAGAGGTGGGGGAACTGGAAACACCATATATTTT
CSARGGGTGNTIYF
>TRBV5-1|TRBJ2-1|.|.
TGCGCCAGCAGCTTTAAGCGGACCGGGGACTACAATGAGCAGTTCTTC
CASSFKRTGDYNEQFF
>TRBV27|TRBJ2-1|.|.
TGTGCCAGCAGTATATGGGGTAGTTCCTACAATGAGCAGTTCTTC
CASSIWGSSYNEQFF
>TRBV5-1|TRBJ2-7|few|.
TGCGCCAGCAGCTTGGGCCTCGGCGGGATAGTAGGCTCCTACGAGCAGTACTTC
CASSLGLGGIVGSYEQYF
>TRBV20-1|TRBJ2-7|few|.
TGCAGTGCCGAGAACCTAAACGAGCAGTACTTC
CSAENLNEQYF
>TRBV5-1|TRBJ2-1|.|TRBD2
TGCGCCAGCAGCCCTAAAGGTCGGAGCGGGGAGTCCTACAATGAGCAGTTCTTC
CASSPKGRSGESYNEQFF
>TRBV7-9|TRBJ2-5|.|.
TGTGCCAGCAGGGACTTAATTCAAGAGACCCAGTACTTC
CASRDLIQETQYF
>TRBV12-3/TRBV12-4|TRBJ2-7|few|.
TGTGCCAGCAGTTTAGCCTGGGGGCGCAGTTACGAGCAGTACTTC
CASSLAWGRSYEQYF
>TRBV11-2|TRBJ2-5|.|TRBD2
TGTGCCAGCAGCTCAGGACTAGGAGAAGAGACCCAGTACTTC
CASSSGLGEETQYF
>TRBV5-1|TRBJ2-1|many|TRBD2
TGCGCCAGCAGCTCTTTAATAGGACTAGCGGACAATGAGCAGTTCTTC
CASSSLIGLADNEQFF
>TRBV5-1|TRBJ2-1|.|TRBD2
TGCGCCAGCAGCCGCCTCGGGGGAAGACTAGCGGGATTGAATGAGCAGTTCTTC
CASSRLGGRLAGLNEQFF
>TRBV7-6|TRBJ1-3|few|.
TGTGCCAGCAGCTTAGGGGGCAGGCTCTTATATTTT
CASSLGGRLLYF
>TRBV6-2/TRBV6-3|TRBJ2-1|few|TRBD1
TGTGCCAGCAGCAACAGGGGCCAGCAGTTCTTC
CASSNRGQQFF
>TRBV4-1|TRBJ2-3|.|.
TGCGCCAGCAGCCGTATAGGGGTTACTACAGATACGCAGTATTTT
CASSRIGVTTDTQYF
>TRBV20-1|TRBJ2-1|few|.
TGCAGTGCTAGAGATCTTCCCTCCGGGGAGCAGTTCTTC
CSARDLPSGEQFF
>TRBV10-3|TRBJ2-7|.|TRBD1
TGTGCCATCAGGAGACAGGGGGCGCCTGAGCAGTACTTC
CAIRRQGAPEQYF
>TRBV20-1|TRBJ2-1|.|.
TGCAGTGCTAGACCCACAGCAGCCTACAATGAGCAGTTCTTC
CSARPTAAYNEQFF
>TRBV7-7|TRBJ1-4|many|.
TGTGCCAGCAGCTTAGACAGGGATGAAAAACTGTTTTTT
CASSLDRDEKLFF
>TRBV3-1|TRBJ2-7|.|.
TGTGCCAGCAGCCAAGATGGGACACCCTACGAGCAGTACTTC
CASSQDGTPYEQYF
>TRBV5-1|TRBJ2-2|.|.
TGCGCGACGGGGGGACAGAACACCGGGGAGCTGTTTTTT
CATGGQNTGELFF
>TRBV20-1|TRBJ1-1|many|.
TGCAGTGCTCCCGCCCGGGCGGCATTCGGTGAAGCTTTCTTT
CSAPARAAFGEAFF
>TRBV12-3/TRBV12-4|TRBJ2-3|few|TRBD1
TGTGCCAGCAGTCCCCACACAGGGGCTAGCACAGATACGCAGTATTTT
CASSPHTGASTDTQYF
>TRBV20-1|TRBJ2-1|few|TRBD2
TGCAGTCCCGGGACTAGCGGTTACAATGAGCAGTTCTTC
CSPGTSGYNEQFF
>TRBV9|TRBJ2-2|few|TRBD1
TGTGCCAGCAGCCAAACCGGGACAGGGGGAACCGGGGAGCTGTTTTTT
CASSQTGTGGTGELFF
>TRBV12-3/TRBV12-4|TRBJ2-7|.|.
TGTGCCAGCAGTTCGAGACCCAGCTCCTACGAGCAGTACTTC
CASSSRPSSYEQYF
>TRBV27|TRBJ1-4|many|.
TGTGCCAGCAGTTTGGCTGGGGTCGGTAATGAAAAACTGTTTTTT
CASSLAGVGNEKLFF
>TRBV12-3/TRBV12-4|TRBJ2-7|few|.
TGTGCCAGGAAGCATCCGGGACAACTTCAAGAGCAGTACTTC
CARKHPGQLQEQYF
>TRBV7-2|TRBJ2-1|few|TRBD1
TGTGCCACTAACCGGGACAGGGGCACCTACAATGAGCAGTTCTTC
CATNRDRGTYNEQFF
>TRBV2|TRBJ2-6|.|.
TGTGCCAGCAGTCAGGGAGCAGGGGCCAACGTCCTGACTTTC
CASSQGAGANVLTF
>TRBV20-1|TRBJ1-1|.|.
TGCAGTGCTAGCGGGGCAGCGAACACTGAAGCTTTCTTT
CSASGAANTEAFF
>TRBV5-5|TRBJ2-1|.|.
TGTGCCAGCAGCTTGGATTTCGGACTACCCATCAATGAGCAGTTCTTC
CASSLDFGLPINEQFF
>TRBV7-9|TRBJ2-2|.|TRBD1
TGTGCCAGCAACCCCGGGACAGAAAACACCGGGGAGCTGTTTTTT
CASNPGTENTGELFF
>TRBV18|TRBJ2-5|.|.
TGTGCCAGCTCACCACCCCTAGGAACCCAGTACTTC
CASSPPLGTQYF
>TRBV6-5|TRBJ2-3|few|TRBD2
TGTGCCAGCAGTTACTCTGGGCTAGCGGGGGGAAGCACAGATACGCAGTATTTT
CASSYSGLAGGSTDTQYF
>TRBV29-1|TRBJ1-2|.|.
TGCAGCGTCGGCGGGCTCCGACAGAATCCCTATGGCTACACCTTC
CSVGGLRQNPYGYTF
>TRBV20-1|TRBJ2-5|few|.
TGCAGTGCTAGAAGCGACGTGGGGGCGACCCAGTACTTC
CSARSDVGATQYF
>TRBV7-2|TRBJ2-7|few|TRBD2
TGTGCCAGCAGCCGTATCAGCGGGAGGGCCAGGTCCTACGAGCAGTACTTC
CASSRISGRARSYEQYF
>TRBV6-2/TRBV6-3|TRBJ2-1|.|TRBD2
TGTGCCAGCAGGCCTAGGAGACTAGCGGGCCCGAGCTCCTACAATGAGCAGTTCTTC
CASRPRRLAGPSSYNEQFF
>TRBV6-2/TRBV6-3|TRBJ2-1|few|.
TGTGCCAGCATCGCGGCGGGGTTCAGCTCCTACAATGAGCAGTTCTTC
CASIAAGFSSYNEQFF
>TRBV24-1|TRBJ2-2|.|TRBD2
TGTGCCACCAGTAGGAGCGGAGCGGGAGCGGGGGAGCTGTTTTTT
CATSRSGAGAGELFF
>TRBV5-1|TRBJ1-1|.|.
TGCGCCAGCAGCTACGATCCCAGCACTGAAGCTTTCTTT
CASSYDPSTEAFF
>TRBV20-1|TRBJ2-3|.|.
TGCAGTGCTAGCATCGCGAGCACAGATACGCAGTATTTT
CSASIASTDTQYF
>TRBV12-5|TRBJ2-7|.|TRBD1
TGTGCTAGTGTCACCGGGACAGGGGGCTCCTACGAGCAGTACTTC
CASVTGTGGSYEQYF
>TRBV11-2|TRBJ2-1|.|TRBD2
TGTGCCAGCAGCGCCGAGTTTAGCGGGAGCTCCTACAATGAGCAGTTCTTC
CASSAEFSGSSYNEQFF
>TRBV12-3/TRBV12-4|TRBJ2-3|.|TRBD2
TGTGCCAGCAGTTTATACGAGGAAGCGGGATATGATGAGAGCACAGATACGCAGTATTTT
CASSLYEEAGYDESTDTQYF